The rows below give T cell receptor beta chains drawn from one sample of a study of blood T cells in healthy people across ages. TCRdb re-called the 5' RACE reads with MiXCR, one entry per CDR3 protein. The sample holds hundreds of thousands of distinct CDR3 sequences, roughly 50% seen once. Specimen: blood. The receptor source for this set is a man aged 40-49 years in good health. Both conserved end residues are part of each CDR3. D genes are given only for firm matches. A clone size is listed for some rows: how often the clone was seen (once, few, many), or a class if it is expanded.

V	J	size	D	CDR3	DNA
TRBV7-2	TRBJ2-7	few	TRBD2	CASSLLLAGGRLYF	TGTGCCAGCAGCTTACTGCTAGCGGGGGGGCGGCTGTACTTC
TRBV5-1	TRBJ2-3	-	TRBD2	CASRGTSGGPDTQYF	TGCGCCAGCAGGGGCACTAGCGGGGGGCCTGATACGCAGTATTTT
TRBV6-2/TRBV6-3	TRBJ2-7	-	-	CASSYGQYYEQYF	TGTGCCAGCAGTTATGGGCAGTACTACGAGCAGTACTTC
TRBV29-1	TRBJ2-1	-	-	CSVSPYREQFF	TGCAGCGTTTCTCCCTATCGTGAGCAGTTCTTC
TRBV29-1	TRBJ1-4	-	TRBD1	CSVKGQGSEKLFF	TGCAGCGTGAAGGGACAGGGATCTGAAAAACTGTTTTTT
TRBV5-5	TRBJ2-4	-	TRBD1	CASSLSGTGGSKNIQYF	TGTGCCAGCAGCTTATCCGGGACAGGGGGGTCCAAAAACATTCAGTACTTC
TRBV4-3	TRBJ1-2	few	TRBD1	CASSQDLGTVGYTF	TGCGCCAGCAGCCAAGACCTTGGGACAGTTGGCTACACCTTC
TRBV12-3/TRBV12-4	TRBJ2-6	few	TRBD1	CASSFTGGSGANVLTF	TGTGCCAGCAGTTTCACAGGGGGCTCTGGGGCCAACGTCCTGACTTTC
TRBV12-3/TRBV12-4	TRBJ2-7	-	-	CASSPRGAISYEQYF	TGTGCCAGCAGCCCACGGGGGGCTATCTCCTACGAGCAGTACTTC
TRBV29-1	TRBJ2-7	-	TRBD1	CSVAWTGEQYF	TGCAGCGTGGCTTGGACAGGCGAGCAGTACTTC
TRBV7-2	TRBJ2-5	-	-	CASSLVFGGETQYF	TGTGCCAGCAGCTTAGTTTTCGGGGGAGAGACCCAGTACTTC
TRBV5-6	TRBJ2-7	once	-	CASSAGSGVYYEQYF	TGTGCCAGCAGCGCCGGTTCGGGGGTATACTACGAGCAGTACTTC
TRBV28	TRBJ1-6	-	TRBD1	CASSLGTGHSPLHF	TGTGCCAGCAGTTTAGGGACAGGACATTCACCCCTCCACTTT
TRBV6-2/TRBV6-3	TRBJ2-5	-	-	CASSYSKGKETQYF	TGTGCCAGCAGTTACTCGAAGGGGAAAGAGACCCAGTACTTC
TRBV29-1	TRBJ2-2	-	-	CSARVGGPTNTGELFF	TGCAGCGCCCGCGTGGGGGGTCCGACGAACACCGGGGAGCTGTTTTTT
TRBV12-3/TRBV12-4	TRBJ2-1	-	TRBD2	CASASPLAVYNEQFF	TGTGCCAGCGCATCCCCCCTAGCGGTCTACAATGAGCAGTTCTTC
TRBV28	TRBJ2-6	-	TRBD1	CASSLLPGQGSGANVLTF	TGTGCCAGCAGTTTACTCCCCGGACAGGGGTCTGGGGCCAACGTCCTGACTTTC
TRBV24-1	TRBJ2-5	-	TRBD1	CATSAGQGPLEETQYF	TGTGCCACCAGTGCGGGACAGGGACCTCTAGAAGAGACCCAGTACTTC
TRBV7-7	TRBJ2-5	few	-	CASSFPRGKETQYF	TGTGCTAGCAGCTTCCCGCGGGGTAAAGAGACCCAGTACTTC
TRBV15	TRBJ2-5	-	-	CATSREGSWRGQQYF	TGTGCCACCAGCAGAGAAGGGAGTTGGCGGGGACAGCAGTACTTC
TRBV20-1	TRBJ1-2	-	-	CSAGPGVGYTF	TGCAGTGCTGGGCCCGGTGTAGGCTACACCTTC
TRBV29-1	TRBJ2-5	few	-	CSVGRASSEGQYF	TGCAGCGTTGGAAGAGCCTCATCCGAAGGGCAGTACTTC
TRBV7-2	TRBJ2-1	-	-	CASIQGSEQFF	TGTGCCAGCATTCAGGGAAGCGAGCAGTTCTTC
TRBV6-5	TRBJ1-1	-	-	CASRVGGGNTEAFF	TGTGCCAGCAGGGTAGGAGGGGGGAACACTGAAGCTTTCTTT
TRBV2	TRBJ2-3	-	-	CASSEEVTDTQYF	TGTGCCAGCAGTGAGGAGGTTACAGATACGCAGTATTTT
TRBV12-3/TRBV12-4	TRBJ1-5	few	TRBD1	CASSLAGTADQPQHF	TGTGCCAGCAGTTTAGCAGGGACAGCGGATCAGCCCCAGCATTTT
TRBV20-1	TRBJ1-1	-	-	CSARLQGGVLEVNTEAFF	TGCAGTGCTAGATTGCAAGGGGGGGTGCTGGAGGTGAACACTGAAGCTTTCTTT
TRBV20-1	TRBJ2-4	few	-	CSASGLIKENIQYF	TGCAGTGCTAGCGGGCTTATTAAGGAAAACATTCAGTACTTC
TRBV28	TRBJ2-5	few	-	CASSLTQTQETQYF	TGTGCCAGCAGTTTGACCCAGACCCAAGAGACCCAGTACTTC
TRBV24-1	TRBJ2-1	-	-	CATSDYLGPRNEQFF	TGTGCCACCAGTGATTATCTAGGGCCGCGCAATGAGCAGTTCTTC
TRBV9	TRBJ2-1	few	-	CASSSTGTVHNEQFF	TGTGCCAGCAGCTCCACCGGGACCGTACACAATGAGCAGTTCTTC
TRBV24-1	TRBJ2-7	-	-	CATSLQGSSYNEQYF	TGTGCCACCAGCTTACAGGGCAGCTCCTACAATGAGCAGTACTTC
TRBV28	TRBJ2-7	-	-	CASSITRGRGSEQYF	TGTGCCAGCAGCATTACGCGGGGGCGGGGTTCCGAGCAGTACTTC
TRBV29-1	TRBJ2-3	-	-	CSGQLGADTQYF	TGCAGCGGGCAACTAGGTGCAGATACGCAGTATTTT
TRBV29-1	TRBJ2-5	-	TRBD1	CSEGTGMRNEQYF	TGCAGCGAAGGGACAGGCATGAGGAATGAGCAGTACTTC